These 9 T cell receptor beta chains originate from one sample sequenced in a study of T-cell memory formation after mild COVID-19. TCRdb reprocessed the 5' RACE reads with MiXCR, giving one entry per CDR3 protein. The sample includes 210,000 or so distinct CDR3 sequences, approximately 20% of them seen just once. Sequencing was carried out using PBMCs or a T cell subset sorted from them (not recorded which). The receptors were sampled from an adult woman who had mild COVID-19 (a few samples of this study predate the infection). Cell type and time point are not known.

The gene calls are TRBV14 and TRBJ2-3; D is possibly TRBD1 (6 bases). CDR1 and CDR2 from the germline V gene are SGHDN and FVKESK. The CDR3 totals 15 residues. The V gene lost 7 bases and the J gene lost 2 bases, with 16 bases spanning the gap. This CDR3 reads CASNPTGSATDTQYF. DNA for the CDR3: TGTGCCAGCAACCCAACAGGGAGCGCCACAGATACGCAGTATTTT.

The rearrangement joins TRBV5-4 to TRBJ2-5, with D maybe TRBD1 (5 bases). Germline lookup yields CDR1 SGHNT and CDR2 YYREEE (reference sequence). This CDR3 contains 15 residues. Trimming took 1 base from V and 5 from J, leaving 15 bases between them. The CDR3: CASSLYGSGLETQYF. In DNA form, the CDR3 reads TGTGCCAGCAGCTTGTACGGTTCAGGGTTGGAGACCCAGTACTTC.

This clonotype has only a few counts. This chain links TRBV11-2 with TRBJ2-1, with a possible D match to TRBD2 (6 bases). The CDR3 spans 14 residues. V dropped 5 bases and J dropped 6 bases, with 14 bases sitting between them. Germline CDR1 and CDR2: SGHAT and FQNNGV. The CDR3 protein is CASSPRLETNEQFF. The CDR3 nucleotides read TGTGCCAGCAGCCCACGACTAGAAACCAATGAGCAGTTCTTC.

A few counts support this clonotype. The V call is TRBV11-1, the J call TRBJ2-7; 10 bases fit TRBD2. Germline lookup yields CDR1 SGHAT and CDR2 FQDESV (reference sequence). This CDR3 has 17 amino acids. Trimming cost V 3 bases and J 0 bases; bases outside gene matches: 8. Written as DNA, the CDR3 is TGTGCCAGCAGCTTTCGGACTAGCGGAGCCCTCTCCTACGAGCAGTACTTC. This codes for CASSFRTSGALSYEQYF. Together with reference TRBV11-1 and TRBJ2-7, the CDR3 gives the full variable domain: EAEVAQSPRYKITEKSQAVAFWCDPISGHATLYWYRQILGQGPELLVQFQDESVVDDSQLPKDRFSAERLKGVDSTLKIQPAELGDSAMYLCASSFRTSGALSYEQYFGPGTRLTVT.

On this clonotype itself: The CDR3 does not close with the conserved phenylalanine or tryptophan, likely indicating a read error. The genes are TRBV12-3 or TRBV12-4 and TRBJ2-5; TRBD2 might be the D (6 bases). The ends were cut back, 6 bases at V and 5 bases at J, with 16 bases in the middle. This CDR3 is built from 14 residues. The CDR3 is CASSRSGGGETQYL. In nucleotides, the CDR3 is TGTGCCAGCAGCCGAAGCGGTGGGGGGGAGACCCAGTACCTC.

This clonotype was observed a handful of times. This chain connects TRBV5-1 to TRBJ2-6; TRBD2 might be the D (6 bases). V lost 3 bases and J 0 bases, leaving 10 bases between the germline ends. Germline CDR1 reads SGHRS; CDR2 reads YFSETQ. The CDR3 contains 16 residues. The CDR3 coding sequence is TGCGCCAGCAGCTGGGACGGGAGCTCTGGGGCCAACGTCCTGACTTTC. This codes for CASSWDGSSGANVLTF.

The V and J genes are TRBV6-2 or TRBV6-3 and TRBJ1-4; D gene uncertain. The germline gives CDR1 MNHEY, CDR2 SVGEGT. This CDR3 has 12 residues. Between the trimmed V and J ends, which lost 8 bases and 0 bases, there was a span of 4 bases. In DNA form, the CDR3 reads TGTGCCAGCGCCTCAACTAATGAAAAACTGTTTTTT. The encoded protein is CASASTNEKLFF.

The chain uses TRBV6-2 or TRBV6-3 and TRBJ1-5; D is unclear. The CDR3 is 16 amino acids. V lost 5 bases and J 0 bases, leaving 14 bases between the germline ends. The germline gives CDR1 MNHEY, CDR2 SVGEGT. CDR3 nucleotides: TGTGCCAGCAGTAGGAACTTAAAGGTTAGCAATCAGCCCCAGCATTTT. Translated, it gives CASSRNLKVSNQPQHF.

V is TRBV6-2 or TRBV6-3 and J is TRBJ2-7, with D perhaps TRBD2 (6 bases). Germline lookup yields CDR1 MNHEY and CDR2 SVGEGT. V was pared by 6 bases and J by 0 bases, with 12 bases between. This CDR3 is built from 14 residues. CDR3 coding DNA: TGTGCCAGCAGGCGGGATTCGGTCTCCTACGAGCAGTACTTC. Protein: CASRRDSVSYEQYF.